This T cell receptor beta chain was identified during a study of control samples from healthy donors and cancer patients. The table came from immunoSEQ multiplex PCR; TCRdb's copy has only in-frame clones and leaves some out. The sample contains about 410,000 clones, approximately 90% of which appear only once. V lost 3 bases and J lost 6, with 15 bases in between. Per the germline V gene, CDR1 is LNHNV and CDR2 is YYDKDF (reference sequence). The CDR3 is made up of 15 amino acids. This TCR was sampled from a man between 35 and 55 years old with head and neck cancer. Sequenced sample: PBMCs. This chain uses TRBV15 with TRBJ2-1; D ambiguous. Here the CDR3 reads CATSRVLTAGNEQFF. CDR3 sequence (DNA): TGTGCCACCAGCAGGGTCCTGACGGCAGGCAATGAGCAGTTCTTC. The variable domain in full, with the rest retrieved from reference TRBV15 and TRBJ2-1, is DAMVIQNPRYQVTQFGKPVTLSCSQTLNHNVMYWYQQKSSQAPKLLFHYYDKDFNNEADTPDNFQSRRPNTSFCFLDIRSPGLGDTAMYLCATSRVLTAGNEQFFGPGTRLTVL.